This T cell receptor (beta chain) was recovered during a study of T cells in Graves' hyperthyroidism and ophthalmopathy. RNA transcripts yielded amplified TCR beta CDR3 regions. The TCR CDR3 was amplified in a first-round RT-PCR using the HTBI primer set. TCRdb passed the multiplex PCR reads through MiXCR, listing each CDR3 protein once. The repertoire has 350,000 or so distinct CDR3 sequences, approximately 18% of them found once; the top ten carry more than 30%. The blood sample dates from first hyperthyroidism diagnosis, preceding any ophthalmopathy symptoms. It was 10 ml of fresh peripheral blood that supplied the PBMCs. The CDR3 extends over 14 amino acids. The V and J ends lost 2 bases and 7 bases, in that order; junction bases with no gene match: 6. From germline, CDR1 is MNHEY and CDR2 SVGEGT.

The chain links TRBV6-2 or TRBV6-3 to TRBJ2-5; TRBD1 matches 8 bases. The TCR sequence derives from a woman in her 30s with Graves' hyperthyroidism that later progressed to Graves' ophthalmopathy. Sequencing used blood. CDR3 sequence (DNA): TGTGCCAGCAGTTACGGGCAGGGGGCTTTGACCCAGTACTTC. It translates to CASSYGQGALTQYF.